This entry describes one TCR beta chain. A read error may account for a junction end that differs from germline. TCRdb reanalysed the 5' RACE reads using MiXCR and keeps one entry per CDR3 protein. The profile shows 550,000 to 700,000 distinct CDR3 sequences, over 20% of them singletons. This sample was included in a study of identical twins. CDR3 length equals 16 residues. CDR1 and CDR2 from the germline V gene are DFQATT and SNEGSKA (reference sequence). The same data also went into a second study, on T cells expressing NK-cell markers. That work adds: In roughly six donors, dominant NKG2C+ clonotypes were roughly 1.0-8% of CD8+ T cells.

The V gene is TRBV20-1, the J gene TRBJ2-1; 10 bases line up with TRBD2. The specimen was PBMCs. This sequence originates from a woman under 30 in good health. CDR3 residues: CCARDPSAGGPHEQFF. The DNA for the CDR3 is TGCTGTGCTAGAGACCCCTCAGCGGGAGGGCCGCATGAGCAGTTCTTC.